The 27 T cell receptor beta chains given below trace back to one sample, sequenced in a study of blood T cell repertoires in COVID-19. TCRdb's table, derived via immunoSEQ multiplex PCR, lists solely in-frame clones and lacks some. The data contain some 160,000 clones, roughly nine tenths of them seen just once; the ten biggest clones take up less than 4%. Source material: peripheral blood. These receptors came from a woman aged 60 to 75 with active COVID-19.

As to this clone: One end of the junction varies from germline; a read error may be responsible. This CDR3 is CASTEPSSGRADTQYF. The DNA for the CDR3 is TGTGCCAGCACTGAACCGAGTAGCGGGAGAGCAGATACGCAGTATTTT. V is TRBV2 and J is TRBJ2-3; TRBD2 matches at 9 bases. Germline CDR1 is SNHLY and CDR2 is FYNNEI. CDR3 size: 16 residues. Full variable domain (rest looked up from reference TRBV2 and TRBJ2-3): EPEVTQTPSHQVTQMGQEVILRCVPISNHLYFYWYRQILGQKVEFLVSFYNNEISEKSEIFDDQFSVERPDGSNFTLKIRSTKLEDSAMYFCASTEPSSGRADTQYFGPGTRLTVL.

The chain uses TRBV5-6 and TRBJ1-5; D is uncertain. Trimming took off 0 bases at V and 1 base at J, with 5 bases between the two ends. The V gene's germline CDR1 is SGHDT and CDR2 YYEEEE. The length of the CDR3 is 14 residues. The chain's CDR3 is CASSLGASNQPQHF. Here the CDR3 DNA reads TGTGCCAGCAGCTTGGGGGCGAGCAATCAGCCCCAGCATTTT.

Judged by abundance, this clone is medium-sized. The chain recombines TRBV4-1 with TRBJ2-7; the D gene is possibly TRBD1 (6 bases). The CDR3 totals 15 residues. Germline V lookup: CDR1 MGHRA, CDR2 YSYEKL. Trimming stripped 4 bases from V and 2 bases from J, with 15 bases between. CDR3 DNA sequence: TGCGCCAGCAGCCCAGACCAGGGGTATGCCTACGAGCAGTACTTC. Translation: CASSPDQGYAYEQYF.

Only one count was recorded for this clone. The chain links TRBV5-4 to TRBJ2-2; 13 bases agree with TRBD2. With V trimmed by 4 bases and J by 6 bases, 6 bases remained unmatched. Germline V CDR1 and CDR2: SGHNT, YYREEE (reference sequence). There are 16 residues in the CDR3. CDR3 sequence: CASSPRTSGGPGELFF. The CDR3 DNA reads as TGTGCCAGCAGCCCCCGGACTAGCGGGGGCCCCGGGGAGCTGTTTTTT.

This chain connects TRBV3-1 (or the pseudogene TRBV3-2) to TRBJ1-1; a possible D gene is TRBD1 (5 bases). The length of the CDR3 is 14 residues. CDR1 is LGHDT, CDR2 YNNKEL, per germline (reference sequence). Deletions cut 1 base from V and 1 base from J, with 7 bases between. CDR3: CASSQVGGNTEAFF. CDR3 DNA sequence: TGTGCCAGCAGCCAAGTCGGGGGGAACACTGAAGCTTTCTTT.

CDR3 DNA sequence: TGTGCCAGTAGCAGGCCGGGACAGGGGGCCTATGGCTACACCTTC. Translating gives CASSRPGQGAYGYTF. The chain is built from TRBV19 and TRBJ1-2, with 12 bases that match TRBD1. This CDR3 is 15 amino acids long. CDR1 and CDR2 from the germline V gene are LNHDA and SQIVND (reference sequence). V was pared by 6 bases and J by 4 bases, with 6 bases of the junction left unmatched.

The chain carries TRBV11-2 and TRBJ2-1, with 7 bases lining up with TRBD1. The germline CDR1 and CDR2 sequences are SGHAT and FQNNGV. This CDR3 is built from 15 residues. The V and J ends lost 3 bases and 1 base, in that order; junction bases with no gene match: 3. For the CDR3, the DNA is TGTGCCAGCAGCTTGGACAGGTGGTCCTACAATGAGCAGTTCTTC. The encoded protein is CASSLDRWSYNEQFF.

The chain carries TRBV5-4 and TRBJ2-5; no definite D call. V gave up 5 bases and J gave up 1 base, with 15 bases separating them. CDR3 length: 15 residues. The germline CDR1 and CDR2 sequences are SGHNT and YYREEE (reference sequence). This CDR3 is CASSESTHSQETQYF. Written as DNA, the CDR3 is TGTGCCAGCAGTGAGTCTACCCATAGCCAAGAGACCCAGTACTTC.

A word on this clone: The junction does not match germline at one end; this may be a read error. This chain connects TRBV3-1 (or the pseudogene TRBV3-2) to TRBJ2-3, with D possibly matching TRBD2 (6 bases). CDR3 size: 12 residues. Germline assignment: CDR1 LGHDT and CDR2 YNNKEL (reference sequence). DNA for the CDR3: TGTGCCAGCAGCCATGGGAATAGCGGCTCTAATTTT. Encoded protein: CASSHGNSGSNF.

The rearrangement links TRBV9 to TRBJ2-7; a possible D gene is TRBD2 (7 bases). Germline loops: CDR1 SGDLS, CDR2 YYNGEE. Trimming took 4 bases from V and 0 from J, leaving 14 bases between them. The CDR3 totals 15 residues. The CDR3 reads CASSLEGGSSYEQYF. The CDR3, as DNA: TGTGCCAGCAGCCTAGAGGGGGGGAGCTCCTACGAGCAGTACTTC.

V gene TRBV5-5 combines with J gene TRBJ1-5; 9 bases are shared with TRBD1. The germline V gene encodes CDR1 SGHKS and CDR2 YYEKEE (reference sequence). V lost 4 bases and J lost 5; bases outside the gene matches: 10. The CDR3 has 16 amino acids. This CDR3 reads CASSREGTGGDQPQHF. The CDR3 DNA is TGTGCCAGCAGCCGCGAAGGAACAGGGGGCGATCAGCCCCAGCATTTT. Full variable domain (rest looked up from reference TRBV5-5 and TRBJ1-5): DAGVTQSPTHLIKTRGQQVTLRCSPISGHKSVSWYQQVLGQGPQFIFQYYEKEERGRGNFPDRFSARQFPNYSSELNVNALLLGDSALYLCASSREGTGGDQPQHFGDGTRLSIL.

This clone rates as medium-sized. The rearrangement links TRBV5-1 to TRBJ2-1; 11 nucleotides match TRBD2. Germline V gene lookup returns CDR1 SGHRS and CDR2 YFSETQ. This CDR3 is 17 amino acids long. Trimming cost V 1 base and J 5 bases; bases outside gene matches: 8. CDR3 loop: CASSLSPLAGGHNEQFF. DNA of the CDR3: TGCGCCAGCAGCTTGAGCCCCCTAGCGGGAGGCCACAATGAGCAGTTCTTC.

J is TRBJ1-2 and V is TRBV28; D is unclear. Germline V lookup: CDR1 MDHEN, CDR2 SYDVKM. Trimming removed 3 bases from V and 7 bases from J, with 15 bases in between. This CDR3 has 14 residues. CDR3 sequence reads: CASSFSFRKTGYTF. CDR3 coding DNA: TGTGCCAGCAGTTTTAGTTTCAGGAAGACTGGCTACACCTTC.

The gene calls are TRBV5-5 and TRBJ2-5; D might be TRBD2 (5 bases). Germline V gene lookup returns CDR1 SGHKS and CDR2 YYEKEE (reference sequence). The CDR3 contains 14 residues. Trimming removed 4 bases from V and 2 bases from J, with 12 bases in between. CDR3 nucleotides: TGTGCCAGCAGCGTACTAGGGCTACAAGAGACCCAGTACTTC. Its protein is CASSVLGLQETQYF.

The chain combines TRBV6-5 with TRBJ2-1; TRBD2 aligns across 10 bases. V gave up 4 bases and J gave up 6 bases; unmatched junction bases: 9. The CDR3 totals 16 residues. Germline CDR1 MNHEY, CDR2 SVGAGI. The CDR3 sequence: CASSSKLAGTLNEQFF. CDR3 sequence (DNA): TGTGCCAGCAGTTCCAAACTAGCGGGAACCCTCAATGAGCAGTTCTTC.

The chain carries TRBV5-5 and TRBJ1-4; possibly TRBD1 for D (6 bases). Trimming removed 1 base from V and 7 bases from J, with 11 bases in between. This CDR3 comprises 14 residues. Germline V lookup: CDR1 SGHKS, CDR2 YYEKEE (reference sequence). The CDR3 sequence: CASSLPQGIEKLFF. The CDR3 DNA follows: TGTGCCAGCAGCTTGCCACAGGGAATTGAAAAACTGTTTTTT.

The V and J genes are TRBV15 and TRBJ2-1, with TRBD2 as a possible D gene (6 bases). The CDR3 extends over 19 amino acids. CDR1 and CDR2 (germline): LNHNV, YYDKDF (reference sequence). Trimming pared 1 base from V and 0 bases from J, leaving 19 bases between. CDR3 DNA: TGTGCCACCAGCAGAGTGTGGTCTAGCGCCGCGAGCTCCTACAATGAGCAGTTCTTC. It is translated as CATSRVWSSAASSYNEQFF.

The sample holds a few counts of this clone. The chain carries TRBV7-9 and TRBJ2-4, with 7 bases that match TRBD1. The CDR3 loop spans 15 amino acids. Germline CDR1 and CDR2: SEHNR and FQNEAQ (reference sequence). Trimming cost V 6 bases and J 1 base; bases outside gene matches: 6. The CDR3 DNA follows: TGTGCCAGCAGACCGACAGGGTGGGCCAAAAACATTCAGTACTTC. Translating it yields CASRPTGWAKNIQYF.

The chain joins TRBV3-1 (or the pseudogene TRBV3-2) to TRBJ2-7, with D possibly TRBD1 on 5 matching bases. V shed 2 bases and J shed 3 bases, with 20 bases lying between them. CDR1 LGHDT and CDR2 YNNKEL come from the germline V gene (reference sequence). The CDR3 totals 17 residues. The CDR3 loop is CASSQRGSIITFYEQYF. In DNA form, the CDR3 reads TGTGCCAGCAGCCAAAGGGGATCCATCATTACCTTCTACGAGCAGTACTTC.

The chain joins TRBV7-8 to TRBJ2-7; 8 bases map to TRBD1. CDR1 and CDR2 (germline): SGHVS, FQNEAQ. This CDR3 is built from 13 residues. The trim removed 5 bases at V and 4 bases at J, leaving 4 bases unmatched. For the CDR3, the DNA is TGTGCCAGCAGCCCTTGGACAGGGTACGAGCAGTACTTC. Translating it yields CASSPWTGYEQYF.

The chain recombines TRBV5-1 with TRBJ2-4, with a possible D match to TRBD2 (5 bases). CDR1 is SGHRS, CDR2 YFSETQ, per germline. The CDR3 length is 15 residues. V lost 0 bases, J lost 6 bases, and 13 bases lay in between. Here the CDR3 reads CASSLDPGAGNIQYF. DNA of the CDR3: TGCGCCAGCAGCTTGGATCCGGGTGCGGGAAACATTCAGTACTTC.

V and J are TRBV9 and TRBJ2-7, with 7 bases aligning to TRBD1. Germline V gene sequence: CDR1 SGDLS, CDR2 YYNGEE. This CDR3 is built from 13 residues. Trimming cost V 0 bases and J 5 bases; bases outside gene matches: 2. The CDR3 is CASSVGGGHEQYF. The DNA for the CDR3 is TGTGCCAGCAGCGTAGGAGGGGGCCACGAGCAGTACTTC.

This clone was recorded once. DNA of the CDR3: TGTGCCATCAGTAGAACAGGGTTTAACACTGAAGCTTTCTTT. Amino acids: CAISRTGFNTEAFF. The chain links TRBV10-3 to TRBJ1-1, with a weak D call TRBD1 (6 bases). This CDR3 spans 14 amino acids. CDR1 is ENHRY, CDR2 SYGVKD, per germline. Trimming removed 5 bases from V and 2 bases from J, with 12 bases in between.

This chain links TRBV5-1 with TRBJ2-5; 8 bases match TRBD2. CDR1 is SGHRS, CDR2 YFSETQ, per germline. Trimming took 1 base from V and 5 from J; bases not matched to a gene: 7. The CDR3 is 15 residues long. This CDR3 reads CASSLTGRGEETQYF. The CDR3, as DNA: TGCGCCAGCAGCTTGACCGGGAGGGGAGAGGAGACCCAGTACTTC.

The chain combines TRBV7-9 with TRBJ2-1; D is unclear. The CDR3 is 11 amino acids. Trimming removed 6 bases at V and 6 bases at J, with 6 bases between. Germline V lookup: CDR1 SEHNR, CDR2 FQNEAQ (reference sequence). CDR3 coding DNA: TGTGCCAGCAGTAATATCAATGAGCAGTTCTTC. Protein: CASSNINEQFF.

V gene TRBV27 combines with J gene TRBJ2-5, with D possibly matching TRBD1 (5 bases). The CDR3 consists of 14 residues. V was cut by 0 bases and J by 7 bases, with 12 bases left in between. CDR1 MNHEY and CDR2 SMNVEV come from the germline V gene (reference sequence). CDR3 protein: CASSLSQPQGTQYF. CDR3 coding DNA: TGTGCCAGCAGTTTATCGCAGCCCCAGGGGACCCAGTACTTC.

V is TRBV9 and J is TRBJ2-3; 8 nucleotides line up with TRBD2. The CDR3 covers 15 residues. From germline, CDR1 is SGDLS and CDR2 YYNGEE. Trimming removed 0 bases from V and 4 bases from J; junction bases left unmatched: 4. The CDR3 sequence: CASSVVAGMSDTQYF. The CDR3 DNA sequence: TGTGCCAGCAGCGTAGTAGCGGGAATGTCAGATACGCAGTATTTT.